The 21 T cell receptor beta chains presented below share a single source sample, sequenced in a study of shared clonotypes between healthy human individuals. Selected positively for CCR7 and CD45RO-negative, naive CD8 cells excluded terminally differentiated effector memory CD45RA+ cells. The protocol was immunoSEQ multiplex PCR, while the TCRdb copy is restricted to in-frame clones and leaves out a portion. The data contain some 2 million clones, approximately 94% of them singletons. Sequencing was performed on naive CD8+ T cells sorted from blood. The receptors were sampled from a young man in good health.

V gene TRBV9 combines with J gene TRBJ2-7; D could derive from TRBD1 or TRBD2 (5 bases each). The CDR3 extends over 14 amino acids. V shed 6 bases and J shed 3 bases, with 16 bases lying between them. Per the germline V gene, CDR1 is SGDLS and CDR2 is YYNGEE. The CDR3, as DNA: TGTGCCAGCAACCTGGGGACCGGGGACTACGAGCAGTACTTC. Amino acid sequence: CASNLGTGDYEQYF.

The V gene is TRBV11-2, the J gene TRBJ2-7, with 7 nucleotides matching TRBD1. The V segment lost 1 base and the J segment 6 bases; nucleotides outside the gene matches: 9. The germline V gene has CDR1 SGHAT and CDR2 FQNNGV. CDR3 length: 15 residues. The CDR3 is CASSLGTGDGVEQYF. The CDR3 region has the DNA TGTGCCAGCAGCTTAGGAACAGGGGATGGGGTCGAGCAGTACTTC.

The genes are TRBV9 and TRBJ2-5; 8 positions agree with TRBD2. Germline CDR1 reads SGDLS; CDR2 reads YYNGEE. The V gene end was trimmed by 2 bases and the J gene end by 5 bases; junction bases not matched to a gene: 8. The CDR3 covers 15 residues. The CDR3 sequence is CASSVLTGGQETQYF. The CDR3 bases are TGTGCCAGCAGCGTCTTGACGGGGGGGCAGGAGACCCAGTACTTC.

The genes are TRBV6-6 and TRBJ2-5; no clear D gene. Germline V gene lookup returns CDR1 MNHNY and CDR2 SVGAGI (reference sequence). CDR3 length: 14 residues. Trimming pared 2 bases from V and 2 bases from J, leaving 9 bases between. CDR3: CASSYGRFQETQYF. In DNA form, the CDR3 reads TGTGCCAGCAGTTACGGGCGGTTTCAAGAGACCCAGTACTTC.

The chain recombines TRBV4-3 with TRBJ2-1, with 9 bases aligning to TRBD2. In germline, CDR1 is LGHNA, CDR2 YSLEER. Trimming removed 0 bases from V and 8 bases from J; junction bases left unmatched: 5. The CDR3 spans 15 residues. This CDR3 is CASSQDSGSGYEQFF. Here the CDR3 DNA reads TGCGCCAGCAGCCAAGATAGCGGGAGTGGCTATGAGCAGTTCTTC.

This chain uses TRBV27 with TRBJ1-2; 9 positions agree with TRBD1. Germline assignment: CDR1 MNHEY and CDR2 SMNVEV (reference sequence). The CDR3 is made up of 12 amino acids. The junction had 10 bases not matched to a gene; V was cut back by 6 bases and J by 14 bases. The CDR3 is CASRMRTGEITF. The CDR3 nucleotides are TGTGCCAGCAGAATGAGGACAGGGGAGATAACCTTC.

CDR3 DNA: TGTGCCAGTAGTATCGTCGACAATCCATTCTACGAGCAGTACTTC. This translates into CASSIVDNPFYEQYF. The chain uses TRBV19 and TRBJ2-7; no definite D call. The CDR3 length is 15 residues. Germline V CDR1 and CDR2: LNHDA, SQIVND (reference sequence). The V gene lost 3 bases and the J gene lost 3 bases, with 15 bases spanning the gap.

This chain uses TRBV5-1 with TRBJ1-2; 8 nucleotides agree with TRBD1. After removal of 6 bases from V and 3 bases from J, the junction contained 13 bases not matched to a gene. This CDR3 has 16 residues. CDR1 and CDR2 (germline): SGHRS, YFSETQ. CDR3 amino acids: CASTDLLLGQDYGYTF. The CDR3 DNA sequence: TGCGCCAGCACCGACTTACTTCTGGGACAGGACTATGGCTACACCTTC.

The gene calls are TRBV4-2 and TRBJ2-1; maybe TRBD2 (6 bases). The CDR3 covers 15 residues. CDR1 and CDR2 from the germline V gene are LGHNA and YNFKEQ. Trimming left V 1 base short and J 7 bases short, with 14 bases between. CDR3 loop: CASSQGPGDPNEQFF. The CDR3 DNA is TGTGCCAGCAGCCAAGGGCCGGGAGACCCTAATGAGCAGTTCTTC.

To note about this clone: At the DNA level, this CDR3 is encoded by other sequences in the same sample as well. The chain combines TRBV4-1 with TRBJ2-7; the D gene is possibly TRBD2 (5 bases). This CDR3 is built from 13 residues. The germline V and J ends were trimmed by 0 bases and 3 bases, with 6 bases remaining between them. CDR1 is MGHRA, CDR2 YSYEKL, per germline. The CDR3 DNA sequence: TGCGCCAGCAGCCAAGAAAGCGGCTACGAGCAGTACTTC. It yields the protein CASSQESGYEQYF.

The V and J genes are TRBV19 and TRBJ2-3; 10 bases are shared with TRBD2. J gave up 4 bases and V 6 bases, and 7 bases lay outside the gene matches. In germline, CDR1 is LNHDA, CDR2 SQIVND (reference sequence). The CDR3 runs to 15 residues. CDR3 nucleotide sequence: TGTGCCAGTAGGACAACTAGCGGGGTAGCAGATACGCAGTATTTT. This translates into CASRTTSGVADTQYF.

For this clone: At one boundary the junction diverges from the germline segment, which might be a read error. The chain couples TRBV27 to TRBJ2-1; no definite D call. The CDR3 spans 17 residues. Germline lookup yields CDR1 MNHEY and CDR2 SMNVEV (reference sequence). The CDR3 spells CASSLSPGTDPYNEQFF. The CDR3 DNA is TGTGCCAGCAGCTTATCGCCCGGCACGGATCCCTACAATGAGCAGTTCTTC.

V gene TRBV19 combines with J gene TRBJ2-1, with 11 bases lining up with TRBD2. From germline, CDR1 is LNHDA and CDR2 SQIVND (reference sequence). V was clipped by 4 bases and J by 4 bases; unmatched bases: 3. The CDR3 is 15 amino acids. In DNA, the CDR3 is TGTGCCAGTAGTACTAGCGGGGGGTTATACAATGAGCAGTTCTTC. This sequence encodes CASSTSGGLYNEQFF.

The CDR3 DNA sequence: TGTGCCATCAGTGGGCCATGGGGGGCGCCCACCGGGGAGCTGTTTTTT. Translating gives CAISGPWGAPTGELFF. The J gene is TRBJ2-2, the V gene TRBV10-3; the D call may be TRBD1 or TRBD2 (6 bases each). V lost 4 bases, J lost 4 bases, and 16 bases lay in between. CDR1 ENHRY and CDR2 SYGVKD come from the germline V gene. CDR3 length: 16 amino acids.

The chain recombines TRBV7-9 with TRBJ2-5; D could derive from TRBD1 or TRBD2 (5 bases each). V lost 5 bases to trimming and J lost 4 bases, with 11 bases between them. The V gene's germline CDR1 is SEHNR and CDR2 FQNEAQ (reference sequence). This CDR3 spans 13 amino acids. The CDR3, as DNA: TGTGCCAGCAGCCCATGGGGGTCAGAGACCCAGTACTTC. This translates into CASSPWGSETQYF. The whole variable domain, remainder taken from reference TRBV7-9 and TRBJ2-5, is DTGVSQNPRHKITKRGQNVTFRCDPISEHNRLYWYRQTLGQGPEFLTYFQNEAQLEKSRLLSDRFSAERPKGSFSTLEIQRTEQGDSAMYLCASSPWGSETQYFGPGTRLLVL.

The J gene is TRBJ2-5, the V gene TRBV7-2; TRBD1 aligns across 7 bases. The germline CDR1 and CDR2 sequences are SGHTA and FQGNSA. The CDR3 has 14 residues. Trimming took 5 bases from V and 0 from J; bases not matched to a gene: 3. CDR3: CASSLTGNQETQYF. CDR3 nucleotides: TGTGCCAGCAGCCTGACAGGGAACCAAGAGACCCAGTACTTC.

This sequence joins TRBV9 and TRBJ1-3; D gene ambiguous. Deletions cut 3 bases from V and 0 bases from J, with 7 bases between. Germline V gives CDR1 SGDLS, CDR2 YYNGEE. This CDR3 has 14 amino acids. The CDR3 DNA reads as TGTGCCAGCAGCGGGGAGTTCTCTGGAAACACCATATATTTT. It codes for CASSGEFSGNTIYF. Full variable domain (missing parts from reference TRBV9 and TRBJ1-3): DSGVTQTPKHLITATGQRVTLRCSPRSGDLSVYWYQQSLDQGLQFLIQYYNGEERAKGNILERFSAQQFPDLHSELNLSSLELGDSALYFCASSGEFSGNTIYFGEGSWLTVV.

This rearrangement joins TRBV4-3 to TRBJ2-7; TRBD2 is a possible D gene (6 bases). The CDR3 loop spans 15 amino acids. Trimming shortened V by 1 base and J by 4 bases, and 14 bases separated the two germline ends. CDR1 is LGHNA and CDR2 is YSLEER in the germline V gene. The CDR3 nucleotides are TGCGCCAGCAGCCAAGCCGGGAGCGCGATTTACGAGCAGTACTTC. Translation gives CASSQAGSAIYEQYF.

The genes are TRBV6-5 and TRBJ1-1, with D perhaps matching TRBD1 (5 bases). Trimming took off 7 bases at V and 2 bases at J, with 14 bases between the two ends. The germline CDR1 and CDR2 sequences are MNHEY and SVGAGI. This CDR3 comprises 14 residues. CDR3 in amino acids: CASKGTEGNTEAFF. Here the CDR3 DNA reads TGTGCCAGCAAGGGGACCGAGGGCAACACTGAAGCTTTCTTT.

The chain uses TRBV5-3 and TRBJ2-7; tentatively, D is TRBD1 (6 bases). TRBV5-3 is an ORF for which the function is uncertain. V was trimmed by 0 bases and J by 4 bases, leaving 14 bases between them. The CDR3 covers 15 residues. This CDR3 reads CARSLGQGKSYEQYF. CDR3 bases: TGTGCCAGAAGCTTGGGGCAGGGGAAATCGTACGAGCAGTACTTC.

The chain couples TRBV9 to TRBJ2-3; 13 nucleotides align to TRBD2. Germline V lookup: CDR1 SGDLS, CDR2 YYNGEE. The CDR3 length is 17 residues. V was clipped by 4 bases and J by 0 bases; unmatched bases: 5. Here the CDR3 reads CASSLGTSGVSTDTQYF. The CDR3, as DNA: TGTGCCAGCAGCCTAGGGACTAGCGGGGTCAGCACAGATACGCAGTATTTT.